These 28 T cell receptor beta chains originate from one sample sequenced in a study of immune heterogeneity within non-small cell lung tumors. Bulk tumor genomic DNA, 500 to 650 ng per sample, was the template. Doctors removed several biopsies from each primary tumor during surgery, keeping them far apart. Curative surgery was performed on patients who had untreated, newly diagnosed non-small cell lung cancer. It was a multiplex PCR that amplified TCR beta CDR3, with 32 V and 13 J primers. Via MiXCR, TCRdb re-called the multiplex PCR reads, giving one row per CDR3 protein. The repertoire holds 8,000 to 11,000 distinct CDR3 sequences, with 15% to 20% as singletons. The sample taken for sequencing was lung tumor tissue. The receptor set was obtained from a man in his forties or fifties with non-small cell lung cancer.

This clonotype is medium-sized (0.01 to 0.1%) in the sample. V usage is TRBV6-1 and J usage is TRBJ1-1, with 10 bases aligning to TRBD1. V gave up 6 bases and J gave up 4 bases; unmatched junction bases: 5. CDR1 and CDR2 from the germline V gene are MNHNS and SASEGT. The CDR3 has 14 residues. In DNA form, the CDR3 reads TGTGCCAGCAGGATCGGGACAGGGGTCACTGAAGCTTTCTTT. This gives the protein CASRIGTGVTEAFF.

This clonotype was observed at least ten times. The chain is built from TRBV10-3 and TRBJ1-1; D remains unclear. CDR3 length equals 12 residues. Between the trimmed V and J ends, which lost 6 bases and 0 bases, there was a span of 5 bases. The germline CDR1 and CDR2 sequences are ENHRY and SYGVKD. The CDR3 region is CAIRQMNTEAFF. The CDR3 coding sequence is TGTGCCATCAGACAGATGAACACTGAAGCTTTCTTT.

The gene calls are TRBV11-2 and TRBJ1-6; 10 bases are shared with TRBD1. The CDR3 runs to 16 residues. V shed 2 bases and J 7 bases; nucleotides not matched to a gene: 5. Germline V CDR1 and CDR2: SGHAT, FQNNGV. The CDR3: CASSLRDRGWNSPLHF. Here the CDR3 DNA reads TGTGCCAGCAGCTTACGGGACAGGGGATGGAATTCACCCCTCCACTTT.

This clonotype rates as medium-sized (0.01 to 0.1%). The gene calls are TRBV7-3 and TRBJ1-5; no reliable D call. V dropped 1 base and J dropped 5 bases, with 6 bases sitting between them. In germline, CDR1 is SGHTA, CDR2 FQGTGA. CDR3 length equals 13 residues. The CDR3 nucleotides are TGTGCCAGCAGCTTAAAACCTCATCAGCCCCAGCATTTT. It is translated as CASSLKPHQPQHF.

This clonotype is deemed medium-sized. V and J are TRBV19 and TRBJ2-7; 11 bases match TRBD1. From germline, CDR1 is LNHDA and CDR2 SQIVND (reference sequence). CDR3 length: 18 amino acids. The V segment lost 7 bases and the J segment 3 bases; nucleotides outside the gene matches: 17. In DNA, the CDR3 is TGTGCCAGTAAAACTCCGGACAGGGGGCGGGAGGGGAGCTACGAGCAGTACTTC. This gives the protein CASKTPDRGREGSYEQYF.

About this clonotype: One base away lies a much larger clone, so this may be a sequencing read error. Written as DNA, the CDR3 is TGTGCCAGCCCACCACCAGGGGGATGGAATTCACCCCTCCACTTT. Protein sequence: CASPPPGGWNSPLHF. The rearrangement links TRBV18 to TRBJ1-6; 7 bases agree with TRBD1. Germline V gives CDR1 KGHSH, CDR2 LQKENI. The CDR3 has 15 residues. Full variable domain (outside the CDR3, taken from reference TRBV18 and TRBJ1-6): NAGVMQNPRHLVRRRGQEARLRCSPMKGHSHVYWYRQLPEEGLKFMVYLQKENIIDESGMPKERFSAEFPKEGPSILRIQQVVRGDSAAYFCASPPPGGWNSPLHFGNGTRLTVT.

This clonotype was seen more than once but under ten times. This clone may be a read error of a much larger clone one base away. The chain employs TRBV28 and TRBJ1-2; possible D gene TRBD1, 5 bases. Germline CDR1 is MDHEN and CDR2 is SYDVKM. The CDR3 sequence is 13 residues long. Trimming pared 10 bases from V and 5 bases from J, leaving 17 bases between. In DNA, the CDR3 is TGTGCCAACAGGCTCAGCGAATGGTATGGCTACACCTTC. This gives the protein CANRLSEWYGYTF.

The chain employs TRBV4-2 and TRBJ2-5; 10 positions match TRBD2. The CDR3 is made up of 17 amino acids. V gave up 3 bases and J gave up 1 base; unmatched junction bases: 8. Per germline, CDR1 LGHNA and CDR2 YNFKEQ. The CDR3 sequence is CASSQTGLADIQETQYF. The DNA of the CDR3 is TGTGCCAGCAGCCAGACAGGACTAGCGGACATCCAAGAGACCCAGTACTTC.

On this clonotype itself: A clone one base away is much larger, so this may be a read error. The J gene is TRBJ1-4, the V gene TRBV5-6; 8 positions agree with TRBD1. The CDR3 totals 13 residues. Germline V gene lookup returns CDR1 SGHDT and CDR2 YYEEEE. CDR3 region: CANSVGQGEKLFF. The CDR3 DNA follows: TGTGCCAACAGCGTTGGACAGGGTGAAAAACTGTTTTTT.

This clonotype is categorized as medium-sized. The chain couples TRBV30 to TRBJ1-1; 8 bases agree with TRBD1. The junction had 4 bases not matched to a gene; V was cut back by 2 bases and J by 5 bases. The CDR3 has 13 residues. CDR1 GTSNPN and CDR2 SVGIG come from the germline V gene (reference sequence). The CDR3 region is CAWSWDRQTEAFF. In nucleotides, the CDR3 is TGTGCCTGGAGTTGGGACAGGCAAACTGAAGCTTTCTTT.

As regards this clonotype: Possible read error: a much larger clone is one base away. This chain uses TRBV9 with TRBJ2-3, with D possibly matching TRBD1 (6 bases). Germline V gene data show CDR1 as SGDLS and CDR2 as YYNGEE. V was trimmed by 4 bases and J by 5 bases, leaving 20 bases between them. The CDR3 is made up of 16 amino acids. The CDR3 sequence is CASSPGERISIDTQYF. The CDR3 nucleotides are TGTGCCAGCAGCCCAGGGGAGCGGATTTCCATAGATACGCAGTATTTT.

By share, this clonotype ranks as medium-sized. The chain is built from TRBV6-1 and TRBJ1-2; no firm D call. The CDR3 sequence is 15 residues long. V was pared by 1 base and J by 4 bases, with 13 bases between. Germline V lookup: CDR1 MNHNS, CDR2 SASEGT. CDR3 bases: TGTGCCAGCAGTGAAGGCGAGGGATCTAGCTATGGCTACACCTTC. Amino acids: CASSEGEGSSYGYTF.

Many counts were recorded for this clonotype. J is TRBJ1-4 and V is TRBV5-5, with 8 bases identical to TRBD1. Trimming removed 4 bases from V and 0 bases from J; junction bases left unmatched: 8. Germline lookup yields CDR1 SGHKS and CDR2 YYEKEE (reference sequence). The CDR3 extends over 17 amino acids. The CDR3 spells CASSRQGASATNEKLFF. CDR3 DNA sequence: TGTGCCAGCAGCAGGCAGGGGGCGTCTGCAACTAATGAAAAACTGTTTTTT.

This clonotype is labeled medium-sized. This sequence joins TRBV28 and TRBJ2-7; the D gene is possibly TRBD1 (7 bases). CDR3 size: 13 residues. V was clipped by 3 bases and J by 7 bases, with 13 bases between them. Germline CDR1 reads MDHEN; CDR2 reads SYDVKM. CDR3: CASSFTGAGEQYF. CDR3 nucleotides: TGTGCCAGCAGTTTTACAGGGGCGGGGGAGCAGTACTTC.

This clonotype rates as medium-sized (0.01 to 0.1%). V gene TRBV6-1 combines with J gene TRBJ2-7; 11 positions match TRBD1. J was trimmed by 3 bases and V by 8 bases; bases with no gene match: 3. Germline V gene sequence: CDR1 MNHNS, CDR2 SASEGT. The CDR3 covers 13 residues. The CDR3 is CASQDRGLYEQYF. CDR3 nucleotide sequence: TGTGCCAGCCAGGACAGGGGGCTCTACGAGCAGTACTTC.

A few counts support this clonotype. Being one base from a much bigger clone, this may be a read error. V and J are TRBV11-2 and TRBJ2-5, with a weak D call TRBD2 (5 bases). The CDR3 loop spans 11 amino acids. Per germline, CDR1 SGHAT and CDR2 FQNNGV. The CDR3 here is CASSFGETRYF. DNA for the CDR3: TGTGCCAGCAGTTTTGGGGAGACCCGGTACTTC. Supplemented by reference TRBV11-2 and TRBJ2-5, the full variable domain reads EAGVAQSPRYKIIEKRQSVAFWCNPISGHATLYWYQQILGQGPKLLIQFQNNGVVDDSQLPKDRFSAERLKGVDSTLKIQPAKLEDSAVYLCASSFGETRYFGPGTRLLVL.

This clonotype counts as medium-sized. V is TRBV28 and J is TRBJ2-7; TRBD1 aligns across 10 bases. The CDR3 length is 14 residues. The germline CDR1 and CDR2 sequences are MDHEN and SYDVKM. V gave up 5 bases and J gave up 5 bases; unmatched junction bases: 6. The CDR3 region is CASSPTGGRDEQYF. The CDR3 DNA is TGTGCCAGCAGTCCGACAGGGGGCAGGGACGAGCAGTACTTC.

In this sample, this clonotype is medium-sized (0.01 to 0.1%). The chain carries TRBV6-5 and TRBJ2-7, with D tentatively TRBD1 (6 bases). V was cut by 2 bases and J by 7 bases, with 15 bases left in between. The CDR3 totals 14 residues. CDR1 and CDR2 (germline): MNHEY, SVGAGI. Written as DNA, the CDR3 is TGTGCCAGCAGTTACGGGCAGGGGTGGTGGGAGCAGTACTTC. It codes for CASSYGQGWWEQYF.

This clonotype has a count of ten or more. The chain couples TRBV10-3 to TRBJ2-1; TRBD2 matches 7 bases. Germline CDR1 and CDR2: ENHRY and SYGVKD. V dropped 8 bases and J dropped 7; count of bases not matched to a gene: 5. The CDR3 consists of 12 residues. CDR3 sequence: CAIARRENEQFF. The CDR3, as DNA: TGTGCCATCGCTAGGCGGGAGAATGAGCAGTTCTTC.

By proportion, this clonotype is medium-sized (0.01 to 0.1%). The genes are TRBV2 and TRBJ2-3; D unclear. V was pared by 2 bases and J by 6 bases, with 3 bases between. CDR1 SNHLY and CDR2 FYNNEI come from the germline V gene. This CDR3 has 11 amino acids. Here the CDR3 DNA reads TGTGCCAGCAGTGAAACGGATACGCAGTATTTT. The encoded protein is CASSETDTQYF.

At least ten counts were recorded for this clonotype. This sequence joins TRBV6-1 and TRBJ2-7; the D gene is possibly TRBD2 (6 bases). Per the germline V gene, CDR1 is MNHNS and CDR2 is SASEGT. V was trimmed by 6 bases and J by 7 bases, leaving 19 bases between them. This CDR3 contains 14 residues. The CDR3 DNA sequence: TGTGCCAGCAGAGAGTGGGACTCATCACGGGAGCAGTACTTC. Its translation: CASREWDSSREQYF.

In its sample, this clonotype was seen many times. The chain couples TRBV19 to TRBJ2-3; D gene ambiguous. This CDR3 is built from 11 residues. Trimming cost V 4 bases and J 2 bases, with 1 base left between them. The V gene's germline CDR1 is LNHDA and CDR2 SQIVND (reference sequence). CDR3 nucleotides: TGTGCCAGTAGTACCACAGATACGCAGTATTTT. Protein product: CASSTTDTQYF.

In this sample, this clonotype turned up a few times. The V and J genes are TRBV5-6 and TRBJ2-2; possible D gene TRBD2, 6 bases. Germline loops: CDR1 SGHDT, CDR2 YYEEEE. The CDR3 runs 18 residues. V was cut by 4 bases and J by 1 base, with 20 bases left in between. Here the CDR3 reads CASSPLSPSGGNTGELFF. The CDR3 DNA reads TGTGCCAGCAGCCCCCTCTCCCCCTCCGGGGGGAACACCGGGGAGCTGTTTTTT.

This chain joins TRBV18 and TRBJ1-1; maybe TRBD1 (6 bases). With 3 bases removed from V and 3 bases from J, the gap between germline ends came to 8 bases. This CDR3 has 13 residues. CDR1 and CDR2 from the germline V gene are KGHSH and LQKENI. The DNA for the CDR3 is TGTGCCAGCTCACCTAGACAGGACACTGAAGCTTTCTTT. It yields the protein CASSPRQDTEAFF.

By frequency in the sample, this clonotype is medium-sized. V usage is TRBV28 and J usage is TRBJ2-7; no firm D call. The CDR3 length is 15 residues. The germline V gene encodes CDR1 MDHEN and CDR2 SYDVKM. V lost 4 bases and J lost 12, with 25 bases in between. The CDR3, as DNA: TGTGCCAGCAGTTCCCTCACGGAAGCTTCAATCCGTACGTACTTC. Translated: CASSSLTEASIRTYF.

As for this clonotype: With a much larger clone just one base away, this may be a read error. V is TRBV3-1 and J is TRBJ2-2, with a possible D match to TRBD1 (5 bases). The length of the CDR3 is 13 residues. CDR1 is LGHDT, CDR2 YNNKEL, per germline (reference sequence). The DNA of the CDR3 is TGTGCCAGCATCCAAGGGGAAGTGGGGGAGCTGTTTTTT. Its protein is CASIQGEVGELFF.

This clonotype has at least ten counts. The chain joins TRBV7-9 to TRBJ1-6; D not resolved. CDR3 length: 16 residues. The germline V gene encodes CDR1 SEHNR and CDR2 FQNEAQ (reference sequence). The V end lost 0 bases, the J end lost 7 bases, and 13 bases lay between the germline ends. CDR3 region: CASSLAHAGWNSPLHF. The CDR3 DNA reads as TGTGCCAGCAGCTTAGCTCACGCAGGCTGGAATTCACCCCTCCACTTT.

This clonotype was detected ten times or more. The chain links TRBV7-9 to TRBJ1-5; weak D call: TRBD1 (5 bases). CDR1 SEHNR and CDR2 FQNEAQ come from the germline V gene (reference sequence). Trimming stripped 3 bases from V and 0 bases from J, with 12 bases between. This CDR3 comprises 16 residues. The CDR3 loop reads CASSFFSGTSNQPQHF. CDR3 nucleotide sequence: TGTGCCAGCAGCTTTTTTTCAGGGACTAGCAATCAGCCCCAGCATTTT.